This note documents a single T cell receptor (beta chain) sequence. This record comes from a study of blood T cell repertoires in COVID-19. Overall study context: Samples of COVID-19 (acute and convalescent) were obtained from the United States, Italy and Spain. Sample material is recorded as cDNA or gDNA derived from T cells, B-cell-depleted T cells, or PBMCs.

Source study methods: Reference gene primers were amplified, and this amplification served to estimate nucleated cell counts. Sequencing was performed with immunoSEQ multiplex PCR; in TCRdb, only in-frame clones are kept and a portion is missing. V and J calls plus clone size are reproduced from that table; the DNA served to infer D and trimming. The repertoire holds 100,000 or so clones, with roughly 85% as singletons. V shed 0 bases and J shed 6 bases, with 17 bases lying between them. Germline CDR1 reads LGHDT; CDR2 reads YNNKEL (reference sequence). This CDR3 spans 16 amino acids. The TCR was taken from a woman in her seventies with active or convalescent COVID-19. Sequenced input: peripheral blood. V and J are TRBV3-1 (or the pseudogene TRBV3-2) and TRBJ1-1; D is perhaps TRBD1 (6 bases). The CDR3 DNA follows: TGTGCCAGCAGCCAAGAGGGCGGGAGAAGGGGGGCTGAAGCTTTCTTT. It yields the protein CASSQEGGRRGAEAFF.